The 28 T cell receptor beta chains below all came from one sample that was sequenced in a study of Graves' ophthalmopathy and Graves' hyperthyroidism. Researchers took RNA transcripts and amplified TCR beta CDR3 regions from them. A first-round RT-PCR used HTBI primers, followed by a second-round multiplex PCR. From the multiplex PCR reads, TCRdb called clonotypes with MiXCR, one entry per CDR3 protein. The sample shows hundreds of thousands of distinct CDR3 sequences, around 20% of them seen only once. Source material: peripheral blood. These receptors were taken from a woman aged 18-29 years with stable Graves' hyperthyroidism.

This clonotype was recorded at least ten times. This chain connects TRBV9 to TRBJ1-1; D not certain. Trimming shortened V by 6 bases and J by 6 bases, and 9 bases separated the two germline ends. Germline CDR1 and CDR2: SGDLS and YYNGEE. The CDR3 has 11 amino acids. The CDR3 DNA is TGTGCCAGCAATCAAAATGCTGAAGCTTTCTTT. Residues: CASNQNAEAFF.

The rearrangement links TRBV3-1 to TRBJ1-6; D is unresolved. CDR1 is LGHDT and CDR2 is YNNKEL in the germline V gene (reference sequence). Deletions cut 1 base from V and 6 bases from J, with 10 bases between. The CDR3 is 15 residues long. The CDR3 sequence: CASSQGIRPNSPLHF. The CDR3 DNA reads as TGTGCCAGCAGCCAAGGAATCAGACCTAATTCACCCCTCCACTTT.

This clonotype occurred a few times. J is TRBJ2-7 and V is TRBV6-5; D unresolved. The CDR3 length is 15 residues. The ends were cut back, 4 bases at V and 0 bases at J, with 13 bases in the middle. Per germline, CDR1 MNHEY and CDR2 SVGAGI. The CDR3 loop is CASSLGFSSSYEQYF. As DNA, the CDR3 is TGTGCCAGCAGTTTAGGATTTTCTAGCTCCTACGAGCAGTACTTC.

Only a few counts were recorded for this clonotype. The CDR3 bases are TGTGCCAGCAGCTTACGATTTCGGATGACTGAAGCTTTCTTT. The encoded protein is CASSLRFRMTEAFF. This sequence joins TRBV13 and TRBJ1-1; no reliable D call. Germline loops: CDR1 PRHDT, CDR2 FYEKMQ (reference sequence). The V gene lost 2 bases and the J gene lost 5 bases, with 12 bases spanning the gap. This CDR3 spans 14 amino acids. Variable domain in full (rest from reference TRBV13 and TRBJ1-1): AAGVIQSPRHLIKEKRETATLKCYPIPRHDTVYWYQQGPGQDPQFLISFYEKMQSDKGSIPDRFSAQQFSDYHSELNMSSLELGDSALYFCASSLRFRMTEAFFGQGTRLTVV.

This clonotype has at least ten counts. This chain connects TRBV18 to TRBJ2-5; the D gene could be TRBD1 or TRBD2 (5 bases each). The CDR3 covers 13 residues. CDR1 KGHSH and CDR2 LQKENI come from the germline V gene. V dropped 4 bases and J dropped 3 bases, with 9 bases sitting between them. The CDR3 spells CASSQGRKETQYF. CDR3 coding DNA: TGTGCCAGCTCACAGGGACGGAAAGAGACCCAGTACTTC.

This clonotype came up many times. CDR3 sequence reads: CASSLRPSGNTGELFF. CDR3 sequence (DNA): TGTGCCAGCAGTTTAAGGCCTAGCGGGAACACCGGGGAGCTGTTTTTT. The rearrangement uses TRBV12-3 or TRBV12-4 and TRBJ2-2; 7 bases map to TRBD2. The V and J ends lost 2 bases and 1 base, in that order; junction bases with no gene match: 4. CDR3 length equals 16 residues.

This clonotype has at least ten counts. The chain is built from TRBV28 and TRBJ1-1; D is ambiguous. The CDR3 sequence is 14 residues long. CDR1 is MDHEN and CDR2 is SYDVKM in the germline V gene. Between the trimmed V and J ends, which lost 6 bases and 1 base, there was a span of 12 bases. The CDR3 spells CASSGWTENTEAFF. CDR3 DNA sequence: TGTGCCAGCAGCGGCTGGACGGAGAACACTGAAGCTTTCTTT.

This clonotype has only one observation. One end of the junction varies from germline; a read error may be responsible. V usage is TRBV6-1 and J usage is TRBJ2-5, with D possibly TRBD2 on 6 matching bases. CDR1 MNHNS and CDR2 SASEGT come from the germline V gene. This CDR3 comprises 16 residues. The CDR3 DNA reads as TGTGCCAACAGTGAATTCGGCGGGGTGATCCAAGAGACCCAGTACTTC. It translates to CANSEFGGVIQETQYF.

This clonotype was observed many times. This chain uses TRBV2 with TRBJ2-2; the D gene is possibly TRBD2 (5 bases). Trimming took 4 bases from V and 6 from J, leaving 12 bases between them. Germline lookup yields CDR1 SNHLY and CDR2 FYNNEI. The CDR3 spans 14 residues. CDR3 coding DNA: TGTGCCAGCAGTGTAGTTGCGGGTCCCGGGGAGCTGTTTTTT. This translates into CASSVVAGPGELFF.

This clonotype was observed at least ten times. This chain joins TRBV6-1 and TRBJ2-5, with D perhaps TRBD1 (5 bases). This CDR3 is built from 16 residues. Germline V gene data show CDR1 as MNHNS and CDR2 as SASEGT. Deletions cut 7 bases from V and 2 bases from J, with 20 bases between. CDR3 nucleotide sequence: TGTGCCAGCAACCTATTCCAGGGTGTCTGGCAAGAGACCCAGTACTTC. It yields the protein CASNLFQGVWQETQYF.

This clonotype was counted many times. The chain recombines TRBV6-1 with TRBJ2-4; no reliable D call. This CDR3 contains 14 residues. V lost 5 bases, J lost 8 bases, and 16 bases lay in between. Germline CDR1 MNHNS, CDR2 SASEGT. The CDR3 loop is CASSQALGWDIQYF. CDR3 nucleotides: TGTGCCAGCAGTCAGGCACTGGGTTGGGACATTCAGTACTTC.

There are a few counts of this clonotype. Here the CDR3 reads CASSLSPQGRAVNQPQHF. CDR3 in DNA: TGTGCCAGCAGCTTATCCCCTCAGGGGAGGGCGGTTAACCAGCCCCAGCATTTT. This chain uses TRBV11-2 with TRBJ1-5; tentative D call: TRBD1 (6 bases). Per the germline V gene, CDR1 is SGHAT and CDR2 is FQNNGV. Trimming took 2 bases from V and 7 from J, leaving 24 bases between them. The CDR3 spans 18 residues.

This clonotype was counted at least ten times. This rearrangement joins TRBV27 to TRBJ1-1, with D unclear. The CDR3 is made up of 15 amino acids. The germline CDR1 and CDR2 sequences are MNHEY and SMNVEV (reference sequence). Trimming stripped 1 base from V and 0 bases from J, with 9 bases between. The CDR3 loop reads CASSLFADMNTEAFF. The CDR3 region has the DNA TGTGCCAGCAGTTTATTTGCAGACATGAACACTGAAGCTTTCTTT.

This clonotype has a handful of counts. The J gene is TRBJ2-5, the V gene TRBV3-1; perhaps TRBD2 as D (6 bases). Trimming pared 4 bases from V and 2 bases from J, leaving 17 bases between. The CDR3 loop spans 16 amino acids. Germline CDR1 and CDR2: LGHDT and YNNKEL (reference sequence). The CDR3 region is CASSLSQGGGQETQYF. CDR3 bases: TGTGCCAGCAGCCTTTCTCAGGGAGGAGGGCAAGAGACCCAGTACTTC.

This clonotype was seen repeatedly, ten times or more. The genes are TRBV19 and TRBJ2-7; D uncertain. Germline V gene sequence: CDR1 LNHDA, CDR2 SQIVND (reference sequence). The length of the CDR3 is 14 residues. The ends were cut back, 2 bases at V and 6 bases at J, with 14 bases in the middle. CDR3 residues: CASSINAQQFEQYF. In DNA, the CDR3 is TGTGCCAGTAGTATAAACGCCCAACAGTTCGAGCAGTACTTC.

This clonotype was detected only a few times. The CDR3 spells CASSLSVPPTGAAAKNIQYF. The CDR3 DNA reads as TGTGCCAGCAGCCTCTCTGTCCCGCCGACAGGGGCTGCTGCCAAAAACATTCAGTACTTC. The chain recombines TRBV11-1 with TRBJ2-4; TRBD1 matches 8 bases. The CDR3 consists of 20 residues. CDR1 SGHAT and CDR2 FQDESV come from the germline V gene (reference sequence). J gave up 1 base and V 5 bases, and 19 bases lay outside the gene matches.

This clonotype came up many times. The chain carries TRBV6-1 and TRBJ2-5; D gene uncertain. Trimming removed 0 bases from V and 5 bases from J, with 7 bases in between. Germline V gene lookup returns CDR1 MNHNS and CDR2 SASEGT. The CDR3 covers 13 residues. The CDR3 region has the DNA TGTGCCAGCAGTGAAGCAAACGGGGAGACCCAGTACTTC. Its translation: CASSEANGETQYF.

This clonotype has a count of ten or more. The chain employs TRBV5-1 and TRBJ1-2; D might be TRBD1 (5 bases). The CDR3 has 14 residues. V lost 7 bases, J lost 6 bases, and 19 bases lay in between. The germline CDR1 and CDR2 sequences are SGHRS and YFSETQ. The CDR3 reads CASHRGQGRDGYTF. CDR3 bases: TGCGCCAGCCACCGCGGCCAGGGCAGAGATGGCTACACCTTC.

This clonotype was seen at least ten times. The rearrangement joins TRBV30 to TRBJ1-1, with TRBD1 matching over 7 bases. The ends lost 1 base at V and 5 bases at J; junction bases unmatched: 4. The CDR3 covers 13 residues. CDR1 is GTSNPN and CDR2 is SVGIG in the germline V gene (reference sequence). The CDR3 region has the DNA TGTGCCTGGAGTGGACAGGGCGTGACTGAAGCTTTCTTT. This encodes CAWSGQGVTEAFF.

This clonotype occurred many times. The chain uses TRBV7-8 and TRBJ2-7, with D possibly matching TRBD2 (7 bases). CDR1 SGHVS and CDR2 FQNEAQ come from the germline V gene. The V end lost 1 base, the J end lost 5 bases, and 12 bases lay between the germline ends. The CDR3 contains 14 residues. The CDR3 region has the DNA TGTGCCAGCAGCTTAGGGGGGAGGGGGGACGAGCAGTACTTC. It is translated as CASSLGGRGDEQYF.

The chain joins TRBV9 to TRBJ1-2, with no clear D. Germline CDR1 is SGDLS and CDR2 is YYNGEE. Trimming left V 3 bases short and J 7 bases short, with 13 bases between. The CDR3 runs to 13 residues. The CDR3 DNA reads TGTGCCAGCAGCGCGCGGGGAGATCGTGGCTACACCTTC. This encodes CASSARGDRGYTF.

This clonotype showed up many times. The chain joins TRBV28 to TRBJ1-1, with 8 bases that match TRBD1. CDR3 size: 18 residues. The V gene end was trimmed by 5 bases and the J gene end by 1 base; junction bases not matched to a gene: 15. CDR1 and CDR2 (germline): MDHEN, SYDVKM. The CDR3 DNA reads TGTGCCAGCAGTACATTTCGACAGGGGCGAAACGCGAACACTGAAGCTTTCTTT. It specifies CASSTFRQGRNANTEAFF.

Many counts were recorded for this clonotype. This chain links TRBV12-3 or TRBV12-4 with TRBJ1-2, with D possibly TRBD1 on 5 matching bases. The CDR3 is 13 residues long. The V gene lost 3 bases and the J gene lost 4 bases, with 9 bases spanning the gap. In DNA, the CDR3 is TGTGCCAGCAGTTTTCGACAGATCTATGGCTACACCTTC. Translation: CASSFRQIYGYTF.

Ten or more counts support this clonotype. No conserved phenylalanine or tryptophan ends this CDR3, so it is likely a read error. The rearrangement uses TRBV24-1 and TRBJ1-6, with unresolved D. The CDR3 length is 13 residues. V was pared by 5 bases and J by 4 bases, with 5 bases between. The germline V gene encodes CDR1 KGHDR and CDR2 SFDVKD. CDR3 bases: TGTGCCACCAGTGCTTCGTATAATTCACCCCTCCACCTT. This codes for CATSASYNSPLHL.

There are many counts of this clonotype. The V call is TRBV20-1, the J call TRBJ1-2; 8 nucleotides align to TRBD1. This CDR3 comprises 14 residues. Germline lookup yields CDR1 DFQATT and CDR2 SNEGSKA (reference sequence). V shed 6 bases and J 3 bases; nucleotides not matched to a gene: 9. DNA for the CDR3: TGCAGTGCCCCGACAGGGGCCGGGCACTATGGCTACACCTTC. Protein product: CSAPTGAGHYGYTF.

This clonotype was detected ten times or more. Mismatch with germline at one junction end may stem from a read error. The V call is TRBV20-1, the J call TRBJ2-4; the D gene is possibly TRBD1 (6 bases). The CDR3 contains 13 residues. Germline values: CDR1 DFQATT, CDR2 SNEGSKA (reference sequence). As DNA, the CDR3 is TGCAGTGAGGGGGAACTAACCAAAAACATTAAGTACTTC. This gives the protein CSEGELTKNIKYF.

As to this clonotype: One end of the junction varies from germline; a read error may be responsible. The chain employs TRBV19 and TRBJ2-2, with 8 positions matching TRBD2. The CDR3 contains 19 residues. Per germline, CDR1 LNHDA and CDR2 SQIVND (reference sequence). CDR3 loop: CASSIGFPTSAILTGELCF. The CDR3 DNA follows: TGTGCCAGTAGTATAGGTTTCCCGACTAGCGCGATCCTCACCGGGGAGCTGTGTTTT.

At least ten counts were recorded for this clonotype. The V gene is TRBV28, the J gene TRBJ1-5, with D uncertain. V gave up 5 bases and J gave up 2 bases, with 16 bases separating them. Germline lookup yields CDR1 MDHEN and CDR2 SYDVKM. The CDR3 spans 16 residues. The CDR3 spells CASSTRAVLGNQPQHF. The CDR3 region has the DNA TGTGCCAGCAGTACCCGCGCCGTCCTTGGCAATCAGCCCCAGCATTTT.